Below, 15 T cell receptor beta chains from the same sample are listed, as sequenced in a study of CD4 T cells in relation to SARS-CoV-2 and coronaviruses. Sequencing was performed with immunoSEQ multiplex PCR; in TCRdb, only in-frame clones are kept and a portion is missing. The sample yields 23,000 or so clones, 60% to 85% seen once. Unexposed donor CD4+ T cells date from 2011-2018, before the COVID-19 pandemic. Isolation of CD4+ T cells took place after roughly nine days in culture. These TCRs are of unknown antigen specificity. Material for sequencing was CD4+ T cells from PBMCs, cultured in vitro. These receptors were obtained from a human donor in good health.

This sequence joins TRBV7-8 and TRBJ2-7; 10 bases are shared with TRBD1. The V segment lost 1 base and the J segment 1 base; nucleotides outside the gene matches: 1. Germline lookup yields CDR1 SGHVS and CDR2 FQNEAQ. The CDR3 consists of 15 residues. CDR3 in amino acids: CASSLGTGGSYEQYF. Written as DNA, the CDR3 is TGTGCCAGCAGCTTAGGGACAGGGGGATCCTACGAGCAGTACTTC.

The V and J genes are TRBV4-1 and TRBJ1-2; 10 bases are shared with TRBD1. The V gene's germline CDR1 is MGHRA and CDR2 YSYEKL. The CDR3 has 16 amino acids. Trimming cost V 2 bases and J 6 bases; bases outside gene matches: 9. The CDR3 DNA sequence: TGCGCCAGCAGCCAATTCTCCGGGACAGGGGAGGATGGCTACACCTTC. Translated, it gives CASSQFSGTGEDGYTF.

The chain carries TRBV9 and TRBJ1-2, with 8 bases fitting TRBD1. CDR3 length: 14 residues. V was clipped by 4 bases and J by 8 bases; unmatched bases: 10. Germline V gives CDR1 SGDLS, CDR2 YYNGEE. The CDR3 sequence: CASSTLQGAEGYTF. CDR3 in DNA: TGTGCCAGCAGCACCCTCCAGGGGGCGGAAGGCTACACCTTC.

J is TRBJ1-4 and V is TRBV10-3, with a weak D call TRBD1 (5 bases). The CDR3 contains 18 residues. Looked up from germline, CDR1 is ENHRY and CDR2 is SYGVKD. Trimming pared 6 bases from V and 0 bases from J, leaving 20 bases between. The DNA for the CDR3 is TGTGCCATCAGCCCCCGGCAGGGCTTGGTTGCAACTAATGAAAAACTGTTTTTT. Translated: CAISPRQGLVATNEKLFF.

The chain is built from TRBV9 and TRBJ2-6; D is possibly TRBD2 (6 bases). CDR1 SGDLS and CDR2 YYNGEE come from the germline V gene. This CDR3 has 17 amino acids. With 3 bases removed from V and 4 bases from J, the gap between germline ends came to 17 bases. The CDR3 sequence is CASSALRGTSGANVLTF. CDR3 coding DNA: TGTGCCAGCAGCGCCCTCCGGGGGACCTCCGGGGCCAACGTCCTGACTTTC.

The chain uses TRBV18 and TRBJ1-3, with D hard to call. The CDR3 sequence is 17 residues long. Looked up from germline, CDR1 is KGHSH and CDR2 is LQKENI. Trimming removed 3 bases from V and 0 bases from J, with 15 bases in between. CDR3 protein: CASSPTEAVRSGNTIYF. In nucleotides, the CDR3 is TGTGCCAGCTCACCTACAGAAGCCGTGCGCTCTGGAAACACCATATATTTT.

The chain is built from TRBV6-2 or TRBV6-3 and TRBJ2-5; the D is unclear. The CDR3 spans 13 residues. The germline gives CDR1 MNHEY, CDR2 SVGEGT. The V and J ends lost 4 bases and 2 bases respectively, with 8 bases between them. The CDR3 region has the DNA TGTGCCAGCAGTTTTTACAAGCAAGAGACCCAGTACTTC. It yields the protein CASSFYKQETQYF.

This rearrangement joins TRBV4-1 to TRBJ2-1, with TRBD2 matching over 7 bases. The CDR3 is 16 amino acids. V lost 4 bases to trimming and J lost 5 bases; unmatched junction nucleotides: 11. Germline loops: CDR1 MGHRA, CDR2 YSYEKL. The CDR3 sequence: CASSPMGGSTNNEQFF. In DNA, the CDR3 is TGCGCCAGCAGCCCCATGGGGGGGTCGACAAACAATGAGCAGTTCTTC.

The V call is TRBV19, the J call TRBJ1-3, with D possibly being TRBD1 (5 bases). Trimming left V 9 bases short and J 0 bases short, with 18 bases between. Looked up from germline, CDR1 is LNHDA and CDR2 is SQIVND (reference sequence). This CDR3 is 16 amino acids long. CDR3 sequence (DNA): TGTGCCAGCAGCCCCCTTTGGGACCACTCTGGAAACACCATATATTTT. Protein sequence: CASSPLWDHSGNTIYF.

The chain has TRBV5-5 and TRBJ2-3, with D unresolved. The V end was cut by 0 bases, the J end by 0 bases, with 11 bases between. Germline assignment: CDR1 SGHKS and CDR2 YYEKEE (reference sequence). The CDR3 runs 16 residues. CDR3: CASSLVPASSTDTQYF. The CDR3 nucleotides read TGTGCCAGCAGCTTGGTTCCCGCTTCTAGCACAGATACGCAGTATTTT.

This clone has just a few counts. This CDR3 is CASSLQGVNSPLHF. In DNA, the CDR3 is TGTGCCAGTAGTTTGCAGGGGGTTAATTCACCCCTCCACTTT. This rearrangement joins TRBV19 to TRBJ1-6, with 7 nucleotides matching TRBD1. The trim removed 5 bases at V and 6 bases at J, leaving 4 bases unmatched. This CDR3 has 14 residues. Germline CDR1 reads LNHDA; CDR2 reads SQIVND (reference sequence).

V gene TRBV29-1 combines with J gene TRBJ1-5, with D possibly matching TRBD1 (5 bases). V lost 5 bases and J 5 bases, leaving 13 bases between the germline ends. The CDR3 length is 13 residues. Per germline, CDR1 SQVTM and CDR2 ANQGSEA. Here the CDR3 DNA reads TGCAGCGTTCGGCAGGGAGGAGATCAGCCCCAGCATTTT. Protein: CSVRQGGDQPQHF. The complete variable domain, with remaining parts taken from reference TRBV29-1 and TRBJ1-5, reads SAVISQKPSRDICQRGTSLTIQCQVDSQVTMMFWYRQQPGQSLTLIATANQGSEATYESGFVIDKFPISRPNLTFSTLTVSNMSPEDSSIYLCSVRQGGDQPQHFGDGTRLSIL.

V is TRBV18 and J is TRBJ2-2; D is uncertain. V lost 6 bases and J 7 bases, leaving 12 bases between the germline ends. Per the germline V gene, CDR1 is KGHSH and CDR2 is LQKENI. The CDR3 has 13 residues. As DNA, the CDR3 is TGTGCCAGCTCGTCCGGAGACCACGGGGAGCTGTTTTTT. Translating gives CASSSGDHGELFF. Together with reference TRBV18 and TRBJ2-2, the CDR3 gives the full variable domain: NAGVMQNPRHLVRRRGQEARLRCSPMKGHSHVYWYRQLPEEGLKFMVYLQKENIIDESGMPKERFSAEFPKEGPSILRIQQVVRGDSAAYFCASSSGDHGELFFGEGSRLTVL.

The chain recombines TRBV5-1 with TRBJ1-2; no clear D gene. CDR1 SGHRS and CDR2 YFSETQ come from the germline V gene. The CDR3 contains 15 residues. V lost 3 bases to trimming and J lost 2 bases, with 14 bases between them. In nucleotides, the CDR3 is TGCGCCAGCAGCTCGGGAGGTAGTCAGAACTATGGCTACACCTTC. Its translation: CASSSGGSQNYGYTF.

The chain carries TRBV9 and TRBJ2-2, with D unresolved. CDR3 length: 14 residues. Trimming removed 0 bases at V and 5 bases at J, with 8 bases between. Germline V gene lookup returns CDR1 SGDLS and CDR2 YYNGEE. CDR3 residues: CASSVEFRTGELFF. CDR3 nucleotide sequence: TGTGCCAGCAGCGTAGAGTTCAGGACCGGGGAGCTGTTTTTT.